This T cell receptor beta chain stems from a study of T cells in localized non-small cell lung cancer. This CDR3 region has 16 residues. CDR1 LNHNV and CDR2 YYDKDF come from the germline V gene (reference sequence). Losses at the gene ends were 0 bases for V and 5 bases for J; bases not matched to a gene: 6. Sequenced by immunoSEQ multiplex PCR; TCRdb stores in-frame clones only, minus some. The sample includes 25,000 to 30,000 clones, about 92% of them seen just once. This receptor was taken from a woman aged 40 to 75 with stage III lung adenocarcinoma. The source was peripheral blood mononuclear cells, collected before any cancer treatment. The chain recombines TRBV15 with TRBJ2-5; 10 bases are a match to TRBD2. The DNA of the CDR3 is TGTGCCACCAGCAGAGATAGGCTAGCGGGAGTGGAGACCCAGTACTTC. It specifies CATSRDRLAGVETQYF. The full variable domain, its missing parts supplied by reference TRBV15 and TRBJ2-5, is DAMVIQNPRYQVTQFGKPVTLSCSQTLNHNVMYWYQQKSSQAPKLLFHYYDKDFNNEADTPDNFQSRRPNTSFCFLDIRSPGLGDTAMYLCATSRDRLAGVETQYFGPGTRLLVL.